Presented here are 26 T cell receptor beta chains from one specimen sequenced in a study of T cell responses to AZD1222 COVID-19 vaccine. Produced via immunoSEQ multiplex PCR; TCRdb's table is partial and in-frame only. The sample yields some 120,000 clones, around nine tenths seen once. The sample was peripheral blood, taken on day 0 of AZD1222 vaccination. The receptors were sampled from an adult in good health.

The genes are TRBV11-3 and TRBJ2-5; no firm D call. The length of the CDR3 is 13 residues. Trimming took 5 bases from V and 5 from J, leaving 12 bases between them. CDR1 and CDR2 (germline): SGHNT, YENEEA. In DNA form, the CDR3 reads TGTGCCAGCAGCCGTGCAGTAGGGGAGACCCAGTACTTC. Translated, it gives CASSRAVGETQYF.

This chain uses TRBV6-5 with TRBJ1-2; TRBD1 might be the D (5 bases). Germline assignment: CDR1 MNHEY and CDR2 SVGAGI. The V and J ends lost 2 bases and 5 bases respectively, with 15 bases between them. The CDR3 spans 15 residues. CDR3 amino acids: CASSYGADGLYGYTF. The CDR3 DNA sequence: TGTGCCAGCAGTTACGGGGCAGACGGTCTATATGGCTACACCTTC.

The chain joins TRBV5-4 to TRBJ2-3; 7 positions match TRBD2. The CDR3 is made up of 16 amino acids. The J segment lost 5 bases and the V segment lost 3 bases, leaving 12 bases of the junction unmatched. Looked up from germline, CDR1 is SGHNT and CDR2 is YYREEE (reference sequence). DNA of the CDR3: TGTGCCAGCAGCTCACCCGGGTTGCGGGAGATAGATACGCAGTATTTT. This gives the protein CASSSPGLREIDTQYF.

This clone appeared a single time. The chain has TRBV19 and TRBJ2-3; D is unresolved. The CDR3 extends over 11 amino acids. The germline gives CDR1 LNHDA, CDR2 SQIVND (reference sequence). Trimming shortened V by 4 bases and J by 4 bases, and 3 bases separated the two germline ends. CDR3 residues: CASSKADTQYF. The CDR3 bases are TGTGCCAGTAGTAAGGCAGATACGCAGTATTTT. Complete variable domain (other parts from reference TRBV19 and TRBJ2-3): DGGITQSPKYLFRKEGQNVTLSCEQNLNHDAMYWYRQDPGQGLRLIYYSQIVNDFQKGDIAEGYSVSREKKESFPLTVTSAQKNPTAFYLCASSKADTQYFGPGTRLTVL.

The gene calls are TRBV11-1 and TRBJ2-7; 8 bases line up with TRBD2. The CDR3 has 14 residues. Trimming took 5 bases from V and 6 from J; bases not matched to a gene: 9. In germline, CDR1 is SGHAT, CDR2 FQDESV (reference sequence). The CDR3 bases are TGTGCCAGCAGCCTGGGACTAGAAACAGGCGAGCAGTACTTC. Its protein product is CASSLGLETGEQYF. The variable domain in full, completed from reference TRBV11-1 and TRBJ2-7, reads EAEVAQSPRYKITEKSQAVAFWCDPISGHATLYWYRQILGQGPELLVQFQDESVVDDSQLPKDRFSAERLKGVDSTLKIQPAELGDSAMYLCASSLGLETGEQYFGPGTRLTVT.

This chain links TRBV7-9 with TRBJ1-2; D remains ambiguous. CDR1 is SEHNR and CDR2 is FQNEAQ in the germline V gene (reference sequence). The length of the CDR3 is 13 residues. V was trimmed by 5 bases and J by 5 bases, leaving 12 bases between them. CDR3 nucleotide sequence: TGTGCCAGCAGCCCCACGGACCTTTATGGCTACACCTTC. Its translation is CASSPTDLYGYTF.

This sequence joins TRBV5-8 and TRBJ2-2; D unresolved. Germline assignment: CDR1 SGHTS and CDR2 YDEGEE. Trimming pared 6 bases from V and 7 bases from J, leaving 16 bases between. This CDR3 comprises 14 residues. This CDR3 is CASNPGRVLGELFF. In nucleotides, the CDR3 is TGTGCCAGCAACCCTGGAAGGGTACTCGGGGAGCTGTTTTTT.

The chain couples TRBV5-4 to TRBJ1-5, with unresolved D. CDR1 is SGHNT, CDR2 YYREEE, per germline (reference sequence). V lost 1 base and J 4 bases, leaving 3 bases between the germline ends. This CDR3 is built from 12 residues. CDR3: CASSLPNQPQHF. The CDR3 DNA follows: TGTGCCAGCAGCTTGCCAAATCAGCCCCAGCATTTT.

V is TRBV18 and J is TRBJ2-1; 10 bases align to TRBD1. The CDR3 covers 16 residues. V lost 2 bases, J lost 6 bases, and 7 bases stayed unmatched. The V gene's germline CDR1 is KGHSH and CDR2 LQKENI. In nucleotides, the CDR3 is TGTGCCAGCTCACCATACTCCGGGACAGGGGCCAATGAGCAGTTCTTC. This codes for CASSPYSGTGANEQFF.

The chain uses TRBV5-6 and TRBJ2-7; D might be TRBD2 (6 bases). The V and J ends lost 0 bases and 0 bases respectively, with 13 bases between them. The CDR3 is 16 residues long. Germline V gene sequence: CDR1 SGHDT, CDR2 YYEEEE. The CDR3 loop reads CASSLAGGRFSYEQYF. As DNA, the CDR3 is TGTGCCAGCAGCTTGGCTGGGGGGAGATTCTCCTACGAGCAGTACTTC.

The V gene is TRBV28, the J gene TRBJ1-5, with TRBD1 matching over 7 bases. The CDR3 covers 12 residues. V lost 8 bases and J lost 7; bases outside the gene matches: 5. Germline CDR1 reads MDHEN; CDR2 reads SYDVKM. This chain's CDR3 is CASRQGFQPQHF. CDR3 DNA sequence: TGTGCCAGCCGACAGGGATTCCAGCCCCAGCATTTT.

This clone has only one observation. The chain has TRBV29-1 and TRBJ2-1; D possibly uses TRBD1 or TRBD2 (5 bases each). V lost 8 bases and J 0 bases, leaving 11 bases between the germline ends. Germline CDR1 SQVTM, CDR2 ANQGSEA. The CDR3 loop spans 13 amino acids. The CDR3 region has the DNA TGCAGCCTTGGGGGTTTCTCCTACAATGAGCAGTTCTTC. Translation gives CSLGGFSYNEQFF.

The rearrangement links TRBV5-1 to TRBJ2-2; no firm D call. Germline CDR1 is SGHRS and CDR2 is YFSETQ. The CDR3 runs to 14 residues. Trimming took off 4 bases at V and 1 base at J, with 8 bases between the two ends. CDR3 amino acids: CASSNNWNTGELFF. The CDR3 bases are TGCGCCAGCAGCAATAACTGGAACACCGGGGAGCTGTTTTTT.

The CDR3 loop reads CATSARENGYTF. As DNA, the CDR3 is TGTGCCACCAGTGCCAGGGAGAATGGCTACACCTTC. The genes are TRBV24-1 and TRBJ1-2; a possible D gene is TRBD1 (5 bases). This CDR3 comprises 12 residues. Trimming pared 5 bases from V and 6 bases from J, leaving 9 bases between. Germline V gives CDR1 KGHDR, CDR2 SFDVKD.

This chain connects TRBV28 to TRBJ2-3; 12 bases fit TRBD2. The CDR3 has 18 residues. Trimming cost V 8 bases and J 4 bases; bases outside gene matches: 16. CDR1 and CDR2 (germline): MDHEN, SYDVKM. The CDR3 sequence is CASPPRLAGEVGADTQYF. The CDR3 bases are TGTGCCAGCCCCCCCCGACTAGCGGGAGAAGTAGGAGCAGATACGCAGTATTTT.

This chain connects TRBV4-3 to TRBJ2-3, with 8 bases fitting TRBD2. The CDR3 extends over 17 amino acids. CDR1 and CDR2 from the germline V gene are LGHNA and YSLEER. With 8 bases clipped from V and 0 bases from J, the junction kept 13 bases outside the gene matches. CDR3 sequence: CASSIGGAGGSTDTQYF. CDR3 DNA: TGCGCCAGCTCAATCGGGGGGGCGGGAGGTAGCACAGATACGCAGTATTTT.

The count of this clone is one. The chain carries TRBV7-6 and TRBJ2-1; 8 nucleotides line up with TRBD2. V shed 4 bases, J shed 0 bases, and the junction held 5 bases outside the gene matches. The CDR3 sequence is 16 residues long. Germline values: CDR1 SGHVS, CDR2 FNYEAQ. CDR3 protein: CASSSLSGSSYNEQFF. The CDR3 DNA sequence: TGTGCCAGCAGCTCCCTGAGCGGGAGCTCCTACAATGAGCAGTTCTTC.

V and J are TRBV28 and TRBJ1-2; 10 positions match TRBD1. In germline, CDR1 is MDHEN, CDR2 SYDVKM. V was clipped by 6 bases and J by 0 bases; unmatched bases: 7. The CDR3 totals 16 residues. The CDR3 DNA reads TGTGCCAGCAGCCGCGGGACAGGGGTTCCTAACTATGGCTACACCTTC. This gives the protein CASSRGTGVPNYGYTF.

The rearrangement links TRBV27 to TRBJ2-5; TRBD1 aligns across 10 bases. Trimming took 2 bases from V and 7 from J; bases not matched to a gene: 10. This CDR3 has 16 amino acids. Germline CDR1 is MNHEY and CDR2 is SMNVEV (reference sequence). The chain's CDR3 is CASSLIAGTGEGTQYF. In nucleotides, the CDR3 is TGTGCCAGCAGTTTAATCGCAGGGACAGGGGAGGGGACCCAGTACTTC.

As DNA, the CDR3 is TGTGCCATCAGTGACTTGGGCAGGGTCAGCATGAACACTGAAGCTTTCTTT. Protein: CAISDLGRVSMNTEAFF. The chain carries TRBV10-3 and TRBJ1-1; weak D call: TRBD1 (5 bases). Germline-derived CDR1 and CDR2 are ENHRY and SYGVKD. Between the trimmed V and J ends, which lost 3 bases and 0 bases, there was a span of 17 bases. This CDR3 region has 17 residues.

The J gene is TRBJ1-2, the V gene TRBV11-2; the D is unclear. CDR3 length: 16 amino acids. The germline CDR1 and CDR2 sequences are SGHAT and FQNNGV. With 1 base removed from V and 1 base from J, the gap between germline ends came to 13 bases. Here the CDR3 DNA reads TGTGCCAGCAGCTTAGGCCAGAGGGCATTTAACTATGGCTACACCTTC. Translated, it gives CASSLGQRAFNYGYTF.

This clone appeared once. This chain joins TRBV7-8 and TRBJ2-5; perhaps TRBD2 as D (6 bases). V dropped 1 base and J dropped 2 bases, with 17 bases sitting between them. The length of the CDR3 is 17 residues. The germline V gene encodes CDR1 SGHVS and CDR2 FQNEAQ. The CDR3 region is CASSLVLAGPPQETQYF. The CDR3 coding sequence is TGTGCCAGCAGCTTAGTACTCGCGGGGCCCCCACAAGAGACCCAGTACTTC.

This chain uses TRBV2 with TRBJ1-5; no reliable D call. The CDR3 length is 14 residues. V was trimmed by 8 bases and J by 0 bases, leaving 11 bases between them. The V gene's germline CDR1 is SNHLY and CDR2 FYNNEI. CDR3 residues: CASGSHISNQPQHF. The CDR3 DNA follows: TGTGCCAGCGGGTCACACATTAGCAATCAGCCCCAGCATTTT.

About this clone: The CDR3 carries no conserved terminal phenylalanine or tryptophan, so it likely arises from a read error. The limits of the CDR3 on the DNA are not certain, so only TCRdb's listed CDR3 is given. This sequence joins TRBV10-3 and TRBJ2-7; the table's TRBD1 call for D was not verified on the DNA. The germline V gene has CDR1 ENHRY and CDR2 SYGVKD. The CDR3 spans 12 residues, counting both ends. The CDR3 reads CAITEFRDRRIL.

The rearrangement joins TRBV7-2 to TRBJ2-1, with D possibly called TRBD1 or TRBD2 (6 bases each). This CDR3 comprises 15 residues. V lost 5 bases and J lost 3, with 14 bases in between. Germline V gene sequence: CDR1 SGHTA, CDR2 FQGNSA. The CDR3 sequence: CASSPQGGLYNEQFF. CDR3 sequence (DNA): TGTGCCAGCAGCCCCCAAGGGGGGCTCTACAATGAGCAGTTCTTC.

The chain joins TRBV5-1 to TRBJ2-3, with a possible D match to TRBD2 (5 bases). This CDR3 is built from 14 residues. Trimming took off 6 bases at V and 4 bases at J, with 15 bases between the two ends. The germline V gene encodes CDR1 SGHRS and CDR2 YFSETQ. The CDR3 region has the DNA TGCGCCAGCAAGAGGGCGGGTGGTGCAGATACGCAGTATTTT. This gives the protein CASKRAGGADTQYF.